This TCR beta chain was profiled in a study of cytomegalovirus exposure and HLA in healthy donors. Study-wide results and limits: Sequences of the TCR beta chain were said to predict the HLA-A and HLA-B alleles of most subjects accurately.

This clone has just a few counts. Its antigen is still unknown. PCR primers comprised 60 Vbeta and 13 Jbeta primers. Generated by immunoSEQ multiplex PCR, the TCRdb table keeps only in-frame clones and is missing some. The data hold tens of thousands of clones, with more than 70% observed a single time. This CDR3 has 14 residues. Germline lookup yields CDR1 SGHNT and CDR2 YENEEA. V lost 1 base, J lost 1 base, and 0 bases stayed unmatched. The sequenced sample consisted of PBMCs. This clonotype was obtained from a woman under 30 in good health and CMV-seronegative. The rearrangement joins TRBV11-3 to TRBJ2-7, with TRBD1 identical over 8 bases. The CDR3: CASSLGDRSYEQYF. The CDR3 coding sequence is TGTGCCAGCAGCTTAGGGGACAGGTCCTACGAGCAGTACTTC.